The rows below give T cell receptor beta chains drawn from one sample of a study of CD8+ T cells in alopecia areata. Sequencing was performed with immunoSEQ multiplex PCR; in TCRdb, only in-frame clones are kept and a portion is missing. The table includes 70,000 to 95,000 clones, roughly 51% detected once. The sequenced material came from NKG2D-high CD8+ T cells sorted from blood. These receptors originate from a human donor with alopecia areata. The CDR3 runs from the conserved cysteine through the conserved F or W. The order of the fields is D gene, clone size, J gene, V gene, CDR3 protein, CDR3 DNA. A D gene is named only where the DNA matches it firmly. The size field is filled for only some rows; it gives once, few, many or a size class.

>TRBD1|.|TRBJ1-2|TRBV7-9
CASSGADRADYGYTF
TGTGCCAGCAGCGGAGCGGACAGGGCAGACTATGGCTACACCTTC
>TRBD1|.|TRBJ2-5|TRBV7-8
CASSYPGQGASGETQYF
TGTGCCAGCAGCTACCCGGGACAGGGGGCGAGTGGGGAGACCCAGTACTTC
>TRBD2|.|TRBJ2-1|TRBV6-1
CASRVSGGDEQFF
TGTGCCAGCAGGGTTAGCGGGGGCGATGAGCAGTTCTTC
>.|once|TRBJ2-5|TRBV18
CASSSSRGLGETQYF
TGTGCCAGCTCATCCTCACGAGGGTTGGGAGAGACCCAGTACTTC
>TRBD1|.|TRBJ2-1|TRBV29-1
CSVEWDRGLDEQFF
TGCAGCGTTGAATGGGACAGGGGGCTTGATGAGCAGTTCTTC
>.|.|TRBJ1-2|TRBV18
CASSPPAEHGYTF
TGTGCCAGCTCACCACCGGCAGAGCATGGCTACACCTTC
>.|.|TRBJ2-7|TRBV30
CAWSGHKPGHNIYEQYF
TGTGCCTGGAGTGGCCACAAACCGGGACACAATATTTACGAGCAGTACTTC
>.|few|TRBJ2-1|TRBV29-1
CSVEDHDSPSYNEQFF
TGCAGCGTTGAAGATCACGACTCCCCGTCCTACAATGAGCAGTTCTTC
>TRBD2|.|TRBJ2-7|TRBV11-2
CASSLGASGEQYF
TGTGCCAGCAGCTTAGGGGCTAGCGGGGAGCAGTACTTC
>.|.|TRBJ1-1|TRBV30
CAWIRNTEAFF
TGTGCCTGGATTCGAAACACTGAAGCTTTCTTT
>.|.|TRBJ1-1|TRBV6-5
CASRQGGLPEAFF
TGTGCCAGCAGACAGGGTGGTTTGCCTGAAGCTTTCTTT
>.|.|TRBJ2-7|TRBV6-6
CASTSPREQYF
TGTGCCAGCACCTCCCCCCGGGAGCAGTACTTC
>TRBD1|.|TRBJ2-3|TRBV14
CASSRTGADTQYF
TGTGCCAGCAGTCGTACAGGGGCAGATACGCAGTATTTT
>.|once|TRBJ2-1|TRBV4-1
CASSHGGAINEQFF
TGCGCCAGCAGCCATGGGGGGGCAATAAATGAGCAGTTCTTC
>.|.|TRBJ1-2|TRBV29-1
CSVEEGLSLRDGYTF
TGCAGCGTTGAGGAGGGACTTTCCCTACGCGACGGCTACACCTTC
>TRBD2|.|TRBJ2-5|TRBV6-5
CATRTSGNFQYF
TGTGCCACCCGGACTAGCGGGAATTTCCAGTACTTC
>TRBD1|.|TRBJ1-1|TRBV5-6
CASSSIGTATFF
TGTGCCAGCAGCTCCATCGGGACAGCGACTTTCTTT
>TRBD1|.|TRBJ2-3|TRBV11-2
CASSLSDRDTDTQYF
TGTGCCAGCAGCTTATCGGACAGGGACACAGATACGCAGTATTTT
>.|once|TRBJ1-1|TRBV5-6
CASSNNQEAFF
TGTGCCAGCAGCAATAATCAAGAAGCTTTCTTT
>.|.|TRBJ1-5|TRBV29-1
CSVLTGSNQPQHF
TGCAGCGTTCTCACAGGGAGCAATCAGCCCCAGCATTTT
>.|.|TRBJ2-7|TRBV30
CAWSVRRSSYEQYF
TGTGCCTGGAGTGTAAGGAGGAGCTCCTACGAGCAGTACTTC
>.|.|TRBJ2-7|TRBV29-1
CSVERESSYEQYF
TGCAGCGTTGAGCGTGAAAGCTCCTACGAGCAGTACTTC
>.|.|TRBJ1-1|TRBV15
CATSRDLANTEAFF
TGTGCCACCAGCAGAGATTTAGCGAACACTGAAGCTTTCTTT
>TRBD2|once|TRBJ2-3|TRBV29-1
CSVEGGGRTSGRQHTDTQYF
TGCAGCGTCGAAGGAGGGGGGAGGACTAGCGGGAGGCAACACACAGATACGCAGTATTTT
>.|.|TRBJ1-4|TRBV5-1
CASSLETADEKLFF
TGCGCCAGCAGCTTGGAGACCGCGGATGAAAAACTGTTTTTT
>.|.|TRBJ1-1|TRBV9
CASSAELNTEAFF
TGTGCCAGCAGCGCCGAACTGAACACTGAAGCTTTCTTT
>.|.|TRBJ1-5|TRBV28
CASSHRFQPQHF
TGTGCCAGCAGCCACAGGTTCCAGCCCCAGCATTTT
>TRBD1|.|TRBJ2-7|TRBV29-1
CSGVNRGSTYEQYF
TGCAGCGGAGTTAACAGGGGGTCGACCTACGAGCAGTACTTC
>.|few|TRBJ2-7|TRBV30
CAWSGGTASGEQYF
TGTGCCTGGAGTGGCGGGACTGCATCTGGGGAGCAGTACTTC
>TRBD2|.|TRBJ2-1|TRBV18
CASSPPDSGRPEQFF
TGTGCCAGCTCACCACCGGATAGCGGGAGACCTGAGCAGTTCTTC
>.|.|TRBJ2-1|TRBV29-1
CTIWGSYNEQFF
TGCACCATCTGGGGCTCCTACAATGAGCAGTTCTTC
>.|.|TRBJ2-1|TRBV29-1
CSVENSGRSYNEQFF
TGCAGCGTTGAGAATTCGGGGAGATCCTACAATGAGCAGTTCTTC
>TRBD1|.|TRBJ2-7|TRBV4-2
CASSQEGQTSYEQYF
TGTGCCAGCAGCCAAGAGGGACAGACCTCCTACGAGCAGTACTTC
>TRBD1|.|TRBJ1-5|TRBV4-1
CASSQVYRGDNQPQHF
TGCGCCAGCAGCCAAGTGTACAGGGGTGACAATCAGCCCCAGCATTTT
>TRBD2|.|TRBJ2-1|TRBV28
CASTGLAGVNEQFF
TGTGCCAGCACAGGACTAGCGGGAGTTAATGAGCAGTTCTTC
>.|.|TRBJ2-5|TRBV2
CATKGQRETQYF
TGTGCCACCAAAGGACAGAGAGAGACCCAGTACTTC
>.|.|TRBJ2-6|TRBV5-6
CASSLGTFSSGANVLTF
TGTGCCAGCAGCCTGGGGACGTTTAGCTCTGGGGCCAACGTCCTGACTTTC
>.|.|TRBJ2-1|TRBV13
CASTPQSERVRGTYNEQFF
TGTGCCAGCACGCCACAGAGTGAGAGAGTAAGAGGCACCTACAATGAGCAGTTCTTC
>.|.|TRBJ2-7|TRBV2
CASRGYSSYEQYF
TGTGCCAGCAGAGGGTACAGCTCCTACGAGCAGTACTTC
>.|.|TRBJ1-1|TRBV28
CASSLDTEAFF
TGTGCCAGCAGTTTAGACACTGAAGCTTTCTTT
>.|few|TRBJ2-5|TRBV2
CASSGGFGETQYF
TGTGCCAGCAGTGGGGGGTTTGGAGAGACCCAGTACTTC
>.|few|TRBJ2-7|TRBV7-9
CASSPDRESPEQYF
TGTGCCAGCAGCCCCGACCGGGAGTCCCCCGAGCAGTACTTC
>.|.|TRBJ2-3|TRBV2
CATREGAGDTQYF
TGTGCCACCCGGGAGGGGGCTGGAGATACGCAGTATTTT
>.|.|TRBJ1-1|TRBV4-1
CASSPILNTEAFF
TGCGCCAGCAGCCCCATCTTGAACACTGAAGCTTTCTTT
>.|.|TRBJ1-1|TRBV2
CASRGRRVRDTEAFF
TGTGCCAGCAGGGGAAGACGGGTGAGGGACACTGAAGCTTTCTTT
>TRBD1|.|TRBJ1-2|TRBV2
CASSETGDYGYTF
TGTGCCAGCAGTGAAACAGGGGACTATGGCTACACCTTC
>.|.|TRBJ1-2|TRBV9
CASSTLGDYTF
TGTGCCAGCAGCACACTAGGAGACTACACCTTC
>.|.|TRBJ2-3|TRBV27
CASSLLETDTQYF
TGTGCCAGCAGTTTGTTGGAGACAGATACGCAGTATTTT
>.|.|TRBJ2-7|TRBV7-2
CASSLGIFDSMYEQYF
TGTGCCAGCAGCTTAGGTATTTTTGACAGTATGTACGAGCAGTACTTC
>.|.|TRBJ2-1|TRBV4-1
CASSHQTGNEQFF
TGCGCCAGCAGCCACCAGACTGGTAACGAGCAGTTCTTC
>.|few|TRBJ2-2|TRBV27
CASSPNRETGELFF
TGTGCCAGCAGTCCAAACAGGGAGACGGGGGAGCTGTTTTTT
>.|.|TRBJ1-2|TRBV30
CAWDTNYGYTF
TGTGCCTGGGACACTAACTATGGCTACACCTTC
>TRBD2|.|TRBJ2-7|TRBV14
CASSQDLTSRHEQYF
TGTGCCAGCAGCCAAGATCTGACTAGCAGGCACGAGCAGTACTTC
>.|.|TRBJ2-5|TRBV27
CASRRGTSHGQETQYF
TGTGCCAGCAGGCGGGGGACATCTCATGGGCAAGAGACCCAGTACTTC
>TRBD1|.|TRBJ2-7|TRBV11-1
CASSQAGGHNEQYF
TGTGCCAGCAGCCAAGCAGGGGGTCACAACGAGCAGTACTTC
>.|.|TRBJ1-1|TRBV7-8
CASSFQLNTEAFF
TGTGCCAGCAGCTTTCAGTTGAACACTGAAGCTTTCTTT
>TRBD1|.|TRBJ2-7|TRBV5-1
CASSLRQGRSYEQYF
TGCGCCAGCAGCTTAAGACAGGGTCGGTCCTACGAGCAGTACTTC
>TRBD1|.|TRBJ1-2|TRBV29-1
CSVDGTGATTDIYTF
TGCAGCGTAGATGGGACAGGGGCGACTACCGACATATACACCTTC
>.|few|TRBJ2-1|TRBV29-1
CSVGGEQFF
TGCAGCGTTGGTGGTGAGCAGTTCTTC
>TRBD1|.|TRBJ1-4|TRBV30
CAWSRQGVFATNEKLFF
TGTGCCTGGAGTAGGCAGGGGGTATTCGCAACTAATGAAAAACTGTTTTTT